These T cell receptor beta chains were read from a single sample in a study of identical twins. Each CDR3 protein is one row after TCRdb ran MiXCR on the 5' RACE reads. Here the sample spans about 700,000 distinct CDR3 sequences, approximately 6.1% being singletons. The sample consisted of naive T cells sorted from blood. Every receptor here comes from a man between 18 and 35 years old in good health. Both conserved end residues are part of each CDR3. A D gene is named only where the DNA matches it firmly. Part of the rows lack a size; the others show once, few, many or a class for expanded clones.

TRBJ1-3	NA	TRBV20-1	many	CSARMPLFRNTIYF	TGCAGTGCTAGGATGCCGCTGTTCAGAAACACCATATATTTT
TRBJ2-3	NA	TRBV27	NA	CATSAGFRGTDTQYF	TGTGCCACTAGTGCAGGGTTCCGAGGGACAGATACGCAGTATTTT
TRBJ2-1	NA	TRBV12-3/TRBV12-4	many	CASSRRDNEQFF	TGTGCCAGCAGCCGACGGGACAATGAGCAGTTCTTC
TRBJ2-6	NA	TRBV3-1	few	CASSQDRRFSGANVLTF	TGTGCCAGCAGCCAAGACAGAAGATTCTCTGGGGCCAACGTCCTGACTTTC
TRBJ2-2	NA	TRBV3-1	many	CASSLTGSSGTGELFF	TGTGCCAGCAGCCTAACCGGATCTTCTGGGACCGGGGAGCTGTTTTTT
TRBJ1-4	NA	TRBV12-3/TRBV12-4	NA	CASSLAYEKLFF	TGTGCCAGCAGTTTAGCTTATGAAAAACTGTTTTTT
TRBJ2-1	TRBD1	TRBV29-1	many	CSGGSGGSYNEQFF	TGCAGCGGCGGTTCAGGGGGTTCCTACAATGAGCAGTTCTTC
TRBJ2-1	NA	TRBV15	NA	CATSRDPPLVSDEQFF	TGTGCCACCAGCAGAGATCCCCCACTAGTGAGCGATGAGCAGTTCTTC
TRBJ2-2	NA	TRBV20-1	many	CSAPRQDATGELFF	TGCAGTGCTCCTCGACAGGACGCCACCGGGGAGCTGTTTTTT
TRBJ1-6	NA	TRBV20-1	many	CSAQVAGGVDSPLHF	TGCAGTGCCCAAGTGGCTGGAGGCGTTGATTCACCCCTCCACTTT
TRBJ2-3	TRBD1	TRBV7-7	many	CASSLAQGADTQYF	TGTGCCAGCAGCTTAGCGCAGGGGGCAGATACGCAGTATTTT
TRBJ2-7	TRBD1	TRBV5-1	many	CASSLDRAYEQYF	TGTGCCAGCAGCTTGGACAGGGCATACGAGCAGTACTTC
TRBJ2-1	TRBD2	TRBV20-1	many	CSAREDGRPFTNEQFF	TGCAGTGCTAGAGAGGACGGGAGGCCCTTCACAAATGAGCAGTTCTTC
TRBJ1-5	TRBD1	TRBV5-1	many	CASSLTGGSNQPQHF	TGCGCCAGCAGCCTGACAGGGGGTAGCAATCAGCCCCAGCATTTT
TRBJ2-1	NA	TRBV20-1	NA	CSATSGHRGRHNEQFF	TGCAGTGCTACGAGTGGACATAGGGGCCGACACAATGAGCAGTTCTTC
TRBJ1-5	TRBD1	TRBV7-9	few	CASSLAGQGYNQPQHF	TGTGCCAGCAGCTTGGCGGGACAGGGGTACAATCAGCCCCAGCATTTT
TRBJ1-4	NA	TRBV7-9	many	CASSLYANGGEKLFF	TGTGCCAGCAGCTTATACGCGAACGGAGGGGAAAAACTGTTTTTT
TRBJ2-2	NA	TRBV7-7	few	CASSLVWSPLNTGELFF	TGTGCCAGCAGCTTAGTCTGGAGCCCTTTGAACACCGGGGAGCTGTTTTTT
TRBJ1-5	NA	TRBV29-1	many	CSVAREENQPQHF	TGCAGCGTCGCAAGGGAGGAGAATCAGCCCCAGCATTTT
TRBJ2-1	TRBD2	TRBV29-1	medium-sized	CSESGTSGAEQFF	TGCAGCGAGTCCGGGACTAGCGGTGCTGAGCAGTTCTTC
TRBJ2-1	TRBD2	TRBV6-1	many	CASSGLAGSSYNEQFF	TGTGCCAGCAGTGGTCTAGCGGGGAGCTCCTACAATGAGCAGTTCTTC
TRBJ2-1	NA	TRBV24-1	many	CATSRAPSYNEQFF	TGTGCCACCAGCAGGGCTCCTTCGTACAATGAGCAGTTCTTC
TRBJ1-1	NA	TRBV5-5	NA	CASSLEGSTQAFF	TGTGCCAGCAGCTTGGAAGGTTCTACCCAAGCTTTCTTT
TRBJ1-6	NA	TRBV28	many	CASSFREILYSPLHF	TGTGCCAGCAGTTTCAGGGAGATCTTGTATTCACCCCTCCACTTT
TRBJ1-3	NA	TRBV2	NA	CASSAGSGRGNTIYF	TGTGCCAGCAGTGCAGGTTCAGGGCGAGGAAACACCATATATTTT
TRBJ2-1	TRBD2	TRBV5-1	few	CASSLAAGVAYNEQFF	TGCGCCAGCAGCTTGGCTGCGGGAGTAGCATACAATGAGCAGTTCTTC
TRBJ1-1	NA	TRBV29-1	few	CSVRGHFSGDTEAFF	TGCAGCGTTCGGGGACACTTCTCGGGGGACACTGAAGCTTTCTTT
TRBJ2-5	TRBD2	TRBV10-3	NA	CAISESTLAAQQTQYF	TGTGCCATCAGTGAGTCGACGCTAGCGGCTCAGCAGACCCAGTACTTC
TRBJ1-1	NA	TRBV12-3/TRBV12-4	many	CASRRTENTEAFF	TGTGCCAGCAGAAGGACAGAGAACACTGAAGCTTTCTTT
TRBJ2-3	TRBD2	TRBV20-1	few	CSARSTSGRSDTQYF	TGCAGTGCTAGATCGACTAGCGGGAGGTCAGATACGCAGTATTTT
TRBJ1-1	NA	TRBV28	many	CASSLGVSRTEAFF	TGTGCCAGCAGTCTCGGGGTTTCGAGGACTGAAGCTTTCTTT
TRBJ2-5	NA	TRBV11-2	few	CASSLVRSQQKGTQYF	TGTGCCAGCAGCTTAGTACGCAGCCAACAAAAGGGGACCCAGTACTTC
TRBJ2-3	TRBD2	TRBV5-1	NA	CASRSSSGPNTDTQYF	TGCGCCAGCAGATCCTCTAGCGGGCCGAACACAGATACGCAGTATTTT
TRBJ2-7	TRBD1	TRBV5-1	many	CASSLSTGVGYEQYF	TGCGCCAGCAGCTTATCGACAGGGGTTGGGTACGAGCAGTACTTC
TRBJ2-1	TRBD2	TRBV3-1	few	CASSRSPPGLAGGPTYNEQFF	TGTGCCAGCAGCCGAAGTCCTCCGGGACTAGCGGGAGGCCCTACCTACAATGAGCAGTTCTTC
TRBJ2-2	NA	TRBV6-2/TRBV6-3	NA	CASTLTGVTGELFF	TGTGCCAGCACCCTCACGGGGGTCACCGGGGAGCTGTTTTTT
TRBJ1-4	TRBD1	TRBV20-1	many	CSAPGTGAIFKKLFF	TGCAGTGCACCGGGAACAGGGGCAATTTTTAAAAAACTGTTTTTT
TRBJ2-1	TRBD2	TRBV6-2/TRBV6-3	many	CASRGLMGREDYNEQFF	TGTGCCAGCAGGGGACTAATGGGGCGGGAGGATTACAATGAGCAGTTCTTC
TRBJ2-7	TRBD1	TRBV24-1	many	CATSDERTGAYEQYF	TGTGCCACCAGTGACGAGCGGACAGGGGCCTACGAGCAGTACTTC
TRBJ2-1	NA	TRBV4-1	many	CASSQESSASSYNEQFF	TGCGCCAGCAGCCAAGAAAGTAGCGCTAGCTCCTACAATGAGCAGTTCTTC
TRBJ2-1	NA	TRBV12-3/TRBV12-4	many	CASSVGHHSYNEQFF	TGTGCCAGCAGTGTGGGACACCACTCCTACAATGAGCAGTTCTTC
TRBJ2-1	TRBD2	TRBV7-2	many	CASSLGPAGRSYNEQFF	TGTGCCAGCAGCTTAGGTCCAGCGGGAAGGTCCTACAATGAGCAGTTCTTC
TRBJ2-1	NA	TRBV6-4	NA	CASSDHYDSHSYNEQFF	TGTGCCAGCAGTGACCACTACGACTCACACTCCTACAATGAGCAGTTCTTC
TRBJ2-7	TRBD2	TRBV7-9	many	CASSSSRLAGGLEQYF	TGTGCCAGCAGCTCATCCCGACTAGCGGGAGGGCTCGAGCAGTACTTC
TRBJ1-1	NA	TRBV12-3/TRBV12-4	few	CASSFNRAGTEAFF	TGTGCCAGCAGTTTCAACAGGGCTGGGACTGAAGCTTTCTTT
TRBJ1-4	TRBD1	TRBV13	few	CASSIQGARNEKLFF	TGTGCCAGCAGCATACAGGGGGCAAGAAATGAAAAACTGTTTTTT
TRBJ1-2	TRBD1	TRBV5-1	once	CASSLLVGGLQGGGYTF	TGCGCCAGCAGCTTGCTTGTCGGGGGGCTTCAAGGGGGCGGCTACACCTTC
TRBJ2-2	NA	TRBV12-3/TRBV12-4	many	CASSSWANTGELFF	TGTGCCAGCAGTTCCTGGGCCAACACCGGGGAGCTGTTTTTT
TRBJ2-2	NA	TRBV15	NA	CATLQGSKSGELFF	TGTGCCACCCTACAGGGCAGCAAGTCCGGGGAGCTGTTTTTT
TRBJ2-3	NA	TRBV7-2	NA	CASSLVPSPDTQYF	TGTGCCAGCAGCTTAGTACCGAGTCCAGATACGCAGTATTTT
TRBJ2-7	NA	TRBV28	many	CASSFLLSQGISYEQYF	TGTGCCAGCAGCTTCCTACTTTCTCAGGGGATCTCCTACGAGCAGTACTTC
TRBJ2-2	TRBD2	TRBV9	many	CASSVELAGNTGELFF	TGTGCCAGCAGCGTAGAACTAGCGGGGAACACCGGGGAGCTGTTTTTT
TRBJ1-1	NA	TRBV5-1	many	CASSLNRGLNTEAFF	TGCGCCAGCAGCTTAAACCGGGGGCTGAACACTGAAGCTTTCTTT
TRBJ2-7	NA	TRBV7-8	NA	CASSLFTVPKSGYEQYF	TGTGCCAGCAGCTTATTTACCGTCCCAAAGTCGGGCTACGAGCAGTACTTC
TRBJ1-3	TRBD1	TRBV2	NA	CASSPGTVSGNTIYF	TGTGCCAGCAGCCCCGGGACAGTCTCTGGAAACACCATATATTTT
TRBJ2-2	NA	TRBV20-1	many	CSASFSGELFF	TGCAGTGCTAGTTTTTCCGGGGAGCTGTTTTTT